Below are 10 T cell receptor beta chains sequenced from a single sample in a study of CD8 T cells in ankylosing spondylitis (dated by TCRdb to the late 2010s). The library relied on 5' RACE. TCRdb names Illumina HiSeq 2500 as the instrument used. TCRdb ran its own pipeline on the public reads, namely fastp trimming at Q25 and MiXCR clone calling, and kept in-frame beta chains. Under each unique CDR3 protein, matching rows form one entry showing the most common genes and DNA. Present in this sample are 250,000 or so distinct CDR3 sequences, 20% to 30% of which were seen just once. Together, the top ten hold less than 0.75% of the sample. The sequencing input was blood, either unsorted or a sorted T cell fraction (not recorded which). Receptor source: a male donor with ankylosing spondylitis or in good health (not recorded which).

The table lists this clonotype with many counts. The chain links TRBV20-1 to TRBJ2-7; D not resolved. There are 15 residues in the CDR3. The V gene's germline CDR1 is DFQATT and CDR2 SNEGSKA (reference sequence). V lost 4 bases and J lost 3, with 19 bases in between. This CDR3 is CSATHPGGWGYEQYF. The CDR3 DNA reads TGCAGTGCTACCCACCCCGGTGGCTGGGGCTACGAGCAGTACTTC.

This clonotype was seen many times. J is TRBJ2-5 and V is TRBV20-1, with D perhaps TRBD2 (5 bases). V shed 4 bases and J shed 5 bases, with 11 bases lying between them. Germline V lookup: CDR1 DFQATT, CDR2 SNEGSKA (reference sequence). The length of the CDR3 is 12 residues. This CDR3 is CSATTSTETQYF. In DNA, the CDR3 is TGCAGTGCTACCACTAGTACGGAGACCCAGTACTTC.

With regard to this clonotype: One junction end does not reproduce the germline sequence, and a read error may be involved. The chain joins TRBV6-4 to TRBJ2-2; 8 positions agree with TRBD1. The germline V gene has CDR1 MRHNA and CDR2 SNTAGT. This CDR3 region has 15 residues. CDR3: CASSVGQGEHRGAVF. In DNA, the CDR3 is TGTGCCAGCAGTGTTGGACAGGGCGAACACCGGGGAGCTGTTTTT.

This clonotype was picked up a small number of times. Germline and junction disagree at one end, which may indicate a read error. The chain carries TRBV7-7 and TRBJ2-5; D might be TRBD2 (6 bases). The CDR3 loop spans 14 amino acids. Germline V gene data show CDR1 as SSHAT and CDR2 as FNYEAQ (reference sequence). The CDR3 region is CASSRSSSGETQYF. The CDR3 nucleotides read TGTGCTAGCAGCCGCTCGTCCAGCGGGGAGACCCAGTACTTC.

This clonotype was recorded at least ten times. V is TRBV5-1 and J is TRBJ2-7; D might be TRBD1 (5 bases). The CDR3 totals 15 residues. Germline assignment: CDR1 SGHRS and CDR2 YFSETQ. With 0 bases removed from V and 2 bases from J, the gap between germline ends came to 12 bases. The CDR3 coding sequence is TGCGCCAGCAGCTTGGATCCAGGGTCCCCCTACGAGCAGTACTTC. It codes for CASSLDPGSPYEQYF.

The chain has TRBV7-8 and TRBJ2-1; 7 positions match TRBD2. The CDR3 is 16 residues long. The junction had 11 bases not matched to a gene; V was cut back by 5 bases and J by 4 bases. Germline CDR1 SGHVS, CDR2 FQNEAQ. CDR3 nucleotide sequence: TGTGCCAGCAGCACCCGAGCGGGGTTCTCGTACAATGAGCAGTTCTTC. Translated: CASSTRAGFSYNEQFF. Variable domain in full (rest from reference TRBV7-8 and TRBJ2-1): GAGVSQSPRYKVAKRGQDVALRCDPISGHVSLFWYQQALGQGPEFLTYFQNEAQLDKSGLPSDRFFAERPEGSVSTLKIQRTQQEDSAVYLCASSTRAGFSYNEQFFGPGTRLTVL.

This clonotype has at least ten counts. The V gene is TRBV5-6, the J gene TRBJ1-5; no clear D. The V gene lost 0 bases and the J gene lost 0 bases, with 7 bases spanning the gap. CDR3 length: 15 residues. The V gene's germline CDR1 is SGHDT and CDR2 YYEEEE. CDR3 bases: TGTGCCAGCAGCTTGGGGCAGCTTAGCAATCAGCCCCAGCATTTT. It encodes CASSLGQLSNQPQHF.

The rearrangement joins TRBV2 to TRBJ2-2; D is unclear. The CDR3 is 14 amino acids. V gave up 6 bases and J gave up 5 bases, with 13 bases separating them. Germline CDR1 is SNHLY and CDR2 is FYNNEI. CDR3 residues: CASSLRLGTGELFF. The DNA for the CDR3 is TGTGCCAGCAGCCTCAGACTCGGAACCGGGGAGCTGTTTTTT.

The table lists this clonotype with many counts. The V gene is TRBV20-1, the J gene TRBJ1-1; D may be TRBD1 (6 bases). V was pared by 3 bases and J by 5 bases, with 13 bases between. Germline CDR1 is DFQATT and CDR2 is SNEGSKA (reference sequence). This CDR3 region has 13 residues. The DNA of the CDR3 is TGCAGTGCTAGGACAGGCGGGTATACTGAAGCTTTCTTT. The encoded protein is CSARTGGYTEAFF.

The CDR3 DNA follows: TGTGCCAACAGCGGGGGAGGGTACTTC. Residues: CANSGGGYF. The gene calls are TRBV10-3 and TRBJ2-5; 8 bases are shared with TRBD2. Germline lookup yields CDR1 ENHRY and CDR2 SYGVKD. V lost 10 bases, J lost 13 bases, and 5 bases stayed unmatched. This CDR3 spans 9 amino acids.